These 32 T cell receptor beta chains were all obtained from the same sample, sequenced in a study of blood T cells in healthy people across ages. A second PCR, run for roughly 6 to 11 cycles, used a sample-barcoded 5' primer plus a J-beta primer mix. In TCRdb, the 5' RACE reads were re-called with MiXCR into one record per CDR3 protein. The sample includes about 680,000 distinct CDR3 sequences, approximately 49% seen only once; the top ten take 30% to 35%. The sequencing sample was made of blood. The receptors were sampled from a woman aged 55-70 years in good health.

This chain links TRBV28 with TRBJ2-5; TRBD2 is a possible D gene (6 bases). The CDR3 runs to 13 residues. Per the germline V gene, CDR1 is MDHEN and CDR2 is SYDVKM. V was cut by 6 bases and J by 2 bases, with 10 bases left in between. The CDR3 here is CASRRSGQETQYF. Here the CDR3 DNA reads TGTGCCAGCAGGCGTAGCGGACAAGAGACCCAGTACTTC.

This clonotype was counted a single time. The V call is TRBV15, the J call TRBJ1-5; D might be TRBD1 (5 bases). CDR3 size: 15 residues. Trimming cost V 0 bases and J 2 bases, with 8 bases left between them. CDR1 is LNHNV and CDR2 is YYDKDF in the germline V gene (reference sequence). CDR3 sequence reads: CATSREGDGNQPQHF. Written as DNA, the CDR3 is TGTGCCACCAGCAGAGAAGGGGACGGCAATCAGCCCCAGCATTTT. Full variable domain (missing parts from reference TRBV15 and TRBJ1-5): DAMVIQNPRYQVTQFGKPVTLSCSQTLNHNVMYWYQQKSSQAPKLLFHYYDKDFNNEADTPDNFQSRRPNTSFCFLDIRSPGLGDTAMYLCATSREGDGNQPQHFGDGTRLSIL.

The CDR3 nucleotides read TGCAGTGCTAGAGATCAAACAGCGACAACTAATGAAAAACTGTTTTTT. Translation: CSARDQTATTNEKLFF. J is TRBJ1-4 and V is TRBV20-1; D remains unclear. V lost 0 bases and J 0 bases, leaving 11 bases between the germline ends. Germline-derived CDR1 and CDR2 are DFQATT and SNEGSKA (reference sequence). The CDR3 runs 16 residues.

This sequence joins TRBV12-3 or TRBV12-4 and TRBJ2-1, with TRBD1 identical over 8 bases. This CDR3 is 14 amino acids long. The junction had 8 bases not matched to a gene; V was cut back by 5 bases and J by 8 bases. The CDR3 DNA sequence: TGTGCCAGCAGTGTAAGGACAGGGCGGGATGAGCAGTTCTTC. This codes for CASSVRTGRDEQFF.

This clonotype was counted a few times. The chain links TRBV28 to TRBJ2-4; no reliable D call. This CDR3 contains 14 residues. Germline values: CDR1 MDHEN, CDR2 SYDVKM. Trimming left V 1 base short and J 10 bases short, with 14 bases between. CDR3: CASSLSSGLRIQYF. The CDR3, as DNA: TGTGCCAGCAGTTTATCGAGTGGCCTCAGAATTCAGTACTTC.

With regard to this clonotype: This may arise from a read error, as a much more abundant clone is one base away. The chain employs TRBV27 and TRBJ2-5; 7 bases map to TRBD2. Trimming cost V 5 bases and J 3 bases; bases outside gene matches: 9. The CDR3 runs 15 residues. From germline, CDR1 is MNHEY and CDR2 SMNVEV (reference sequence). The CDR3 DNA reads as TGTGCCAGCAGTCCCCGGGGGGTGTGGGAAGAGACCCAGTACTTC. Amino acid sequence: CASSPRGVWEETQYF.

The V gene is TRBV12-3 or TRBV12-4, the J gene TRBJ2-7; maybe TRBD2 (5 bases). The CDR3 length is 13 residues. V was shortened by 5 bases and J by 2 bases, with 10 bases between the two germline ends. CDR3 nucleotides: TGTGCCAGCAGTCGAGCGGAGACCTACGAGCAGTACTTC. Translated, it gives CASSRAETYEQYF.

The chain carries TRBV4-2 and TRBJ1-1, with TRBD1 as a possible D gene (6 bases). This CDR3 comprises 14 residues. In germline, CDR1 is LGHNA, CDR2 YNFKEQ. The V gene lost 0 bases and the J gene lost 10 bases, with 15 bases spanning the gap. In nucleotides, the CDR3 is TGTGCCAGCAGCCAAGATAGAACAGGGCTCCGAGCTTTCTTT. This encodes CASSQDRTGLRAFF.

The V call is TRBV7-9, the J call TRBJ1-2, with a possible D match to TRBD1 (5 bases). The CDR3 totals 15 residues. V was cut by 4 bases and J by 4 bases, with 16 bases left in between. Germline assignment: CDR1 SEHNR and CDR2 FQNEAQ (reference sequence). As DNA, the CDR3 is TGTGCCAGCAGCTCGCTAACCTGGGGCGGCTATGGCTACACCTTC. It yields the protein CASSSLTWGGYGYTF.

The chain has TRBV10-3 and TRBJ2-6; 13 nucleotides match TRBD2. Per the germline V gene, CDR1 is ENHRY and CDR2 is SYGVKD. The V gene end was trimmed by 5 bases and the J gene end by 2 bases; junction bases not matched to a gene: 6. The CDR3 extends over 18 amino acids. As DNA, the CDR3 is TGTGCCATCAGTTTCGGACTAGCGGGAGCTGCTGGGGCCAACGTCCTGACTTTC. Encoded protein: CAISFGLAGAAGANVLTF.

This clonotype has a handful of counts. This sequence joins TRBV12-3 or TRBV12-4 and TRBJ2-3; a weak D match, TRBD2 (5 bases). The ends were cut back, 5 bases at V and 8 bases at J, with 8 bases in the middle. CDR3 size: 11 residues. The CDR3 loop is CASSNAGTQYF. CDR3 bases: TGTGCCAGCAGTAACGCGGGTACGCAGTATTTT.

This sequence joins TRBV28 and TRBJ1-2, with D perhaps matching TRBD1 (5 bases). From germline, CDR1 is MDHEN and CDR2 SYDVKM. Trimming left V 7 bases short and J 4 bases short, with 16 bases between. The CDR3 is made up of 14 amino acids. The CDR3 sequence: CASTPLSGRYGYTF. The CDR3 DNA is TGTGCCAGCACTCCTCTCTCAGGGCGCTATGGCTACACCTTC.

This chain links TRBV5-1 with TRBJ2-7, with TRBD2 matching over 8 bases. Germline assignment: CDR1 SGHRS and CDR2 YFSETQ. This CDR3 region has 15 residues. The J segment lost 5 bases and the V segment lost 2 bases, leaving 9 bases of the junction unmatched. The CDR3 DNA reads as TGCGCCAGCAGCTTTTTGAGCGGGAGCGAGAACGAGCAGTACTTC. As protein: CASSFLSGSENEQYF.

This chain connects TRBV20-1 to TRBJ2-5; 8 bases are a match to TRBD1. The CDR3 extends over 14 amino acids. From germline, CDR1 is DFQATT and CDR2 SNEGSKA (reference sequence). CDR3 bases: TGCAATGTTCGACGGAGGACAGGGCAAGAGACCCAGTACTTC. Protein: CNVRRRTGQETQYF.

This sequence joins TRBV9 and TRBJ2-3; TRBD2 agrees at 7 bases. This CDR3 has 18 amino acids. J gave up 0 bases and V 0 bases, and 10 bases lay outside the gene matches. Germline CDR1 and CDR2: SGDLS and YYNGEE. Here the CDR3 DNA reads TGTGCCAGCAGCGTAGAGCGGGGCAGCAGCGCAAGCACAGATACGCAGTATTTT. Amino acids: CASSVERGSSASTDTQYF.

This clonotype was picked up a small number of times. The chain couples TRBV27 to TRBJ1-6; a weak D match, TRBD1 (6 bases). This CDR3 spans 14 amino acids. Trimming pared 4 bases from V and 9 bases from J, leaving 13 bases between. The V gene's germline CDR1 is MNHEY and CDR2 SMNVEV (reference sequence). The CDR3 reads CASSWEAGVSPLHF. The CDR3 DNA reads TGTGCCAGCAGTTGGGAGGCAGGGGTTTCACCCCTCCACTTT.

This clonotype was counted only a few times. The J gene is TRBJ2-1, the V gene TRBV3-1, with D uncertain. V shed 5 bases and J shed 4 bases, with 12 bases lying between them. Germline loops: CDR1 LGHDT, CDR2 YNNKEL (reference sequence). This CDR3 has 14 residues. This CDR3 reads CASSTRTAYNEQFF. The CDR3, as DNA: TGTGCCAGCAGCACCCGGACGGCTTACAATGAGCAGTTCTTC.

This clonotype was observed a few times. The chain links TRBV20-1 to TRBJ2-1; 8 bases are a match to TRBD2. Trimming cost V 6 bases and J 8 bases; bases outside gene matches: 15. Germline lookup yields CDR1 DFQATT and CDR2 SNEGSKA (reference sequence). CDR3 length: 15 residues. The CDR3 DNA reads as TGCAGTGCCGAACTACGGACTAGCTCTATAGATGAGCAGTTCTTC. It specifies CSAELRTSSIDEQFF.

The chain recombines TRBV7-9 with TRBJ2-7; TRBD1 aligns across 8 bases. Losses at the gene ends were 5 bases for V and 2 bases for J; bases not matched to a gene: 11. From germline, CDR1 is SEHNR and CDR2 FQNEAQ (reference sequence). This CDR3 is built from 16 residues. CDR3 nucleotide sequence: TGTGCCAGCAGCGCCCTCGGGACAGGCCTAACCTACGAGCAGTACTTC. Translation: CASSALGTGLTYEQYF.

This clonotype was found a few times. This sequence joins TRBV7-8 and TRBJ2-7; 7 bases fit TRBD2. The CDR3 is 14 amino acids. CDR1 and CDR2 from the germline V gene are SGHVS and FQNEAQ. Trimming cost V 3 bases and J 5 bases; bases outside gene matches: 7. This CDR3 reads CASSFRRETDEQYF. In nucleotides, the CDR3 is TGTGCCAGCAGCTTTCGGCGGGAGACGGACGAGCAGTACTTC.

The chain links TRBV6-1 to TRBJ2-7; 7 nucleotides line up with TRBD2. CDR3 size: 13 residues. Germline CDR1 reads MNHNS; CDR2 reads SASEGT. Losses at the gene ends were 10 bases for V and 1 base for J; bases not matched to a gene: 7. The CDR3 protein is CATRLAASYEQYF. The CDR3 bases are TGTGCCACCAGGCTAGCGGCGTCCTACGAGCAGTACTTC.

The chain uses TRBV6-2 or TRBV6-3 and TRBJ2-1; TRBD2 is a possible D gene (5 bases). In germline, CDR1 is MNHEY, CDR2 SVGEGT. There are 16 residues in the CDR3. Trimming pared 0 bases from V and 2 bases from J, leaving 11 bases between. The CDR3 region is CASSYSTLGAYNEQFF. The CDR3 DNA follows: TGTGCCAGCAGTTACTCGACGCTCGGGGCCTACAATGAGCAGTTCTTC.

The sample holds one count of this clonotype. The CDR3 DNA sequence: TGTGCCAGCAGTACAAGGGATGGCTACACCTTC. Encoded protein: CASSTRDGYTF. This chain uses TRBV2 with TRBJ1-2; D remains unclear. CDR1 SNHLY and CDR2 FYNNEI come from the germline V gene. The CDR3 has 11 residues. V gave up 5 bases and J gave up 6 bases, with 7 bases separating them.

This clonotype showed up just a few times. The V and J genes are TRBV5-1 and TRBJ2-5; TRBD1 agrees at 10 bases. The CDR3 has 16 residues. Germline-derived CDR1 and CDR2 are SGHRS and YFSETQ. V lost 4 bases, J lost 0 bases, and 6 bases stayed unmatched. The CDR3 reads CASSPGTGVYQETQYF. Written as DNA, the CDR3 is TGCGCCAGCAGCCCTGGGACAGGGGTTTACCAAGAGACCCAGTACTTC.

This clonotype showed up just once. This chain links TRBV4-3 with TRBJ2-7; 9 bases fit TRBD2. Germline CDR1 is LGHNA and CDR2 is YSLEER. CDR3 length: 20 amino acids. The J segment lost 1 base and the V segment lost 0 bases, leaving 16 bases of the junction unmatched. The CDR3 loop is CASSQDGSIWLAGFSYEQYF. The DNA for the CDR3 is TGCGCCAGCAGCCAAGACGGGTCTATTTGGCTAGCGGGATTTTCCTACGAGCAGTACTTC.

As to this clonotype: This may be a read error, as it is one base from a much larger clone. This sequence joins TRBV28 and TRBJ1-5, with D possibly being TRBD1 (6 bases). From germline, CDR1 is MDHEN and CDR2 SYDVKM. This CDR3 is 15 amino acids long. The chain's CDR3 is CAGSPKGVLNQPQHF. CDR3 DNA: TGTGCCGGCAGTCCAAAGGGGGTTCTGAATCAGCCCCAGCATTTT.

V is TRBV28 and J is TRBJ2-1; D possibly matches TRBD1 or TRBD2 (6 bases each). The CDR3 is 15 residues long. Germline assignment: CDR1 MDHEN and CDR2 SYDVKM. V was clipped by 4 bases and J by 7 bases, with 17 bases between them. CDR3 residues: CASSSTHGGLNEQFF. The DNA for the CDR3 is TGTGCCAGCAGTTCAACTCACGGGGGCCTTAATGAGCAGTTCTTC.

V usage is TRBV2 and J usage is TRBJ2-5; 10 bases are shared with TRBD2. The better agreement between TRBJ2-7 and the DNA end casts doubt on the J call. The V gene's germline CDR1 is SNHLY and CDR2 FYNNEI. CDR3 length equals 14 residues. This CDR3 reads CASRRASGGTEQYF. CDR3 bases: TGTGCCAGCAGGAGAGCTAGCGGGGGAACCGAGCAGTACTTC.

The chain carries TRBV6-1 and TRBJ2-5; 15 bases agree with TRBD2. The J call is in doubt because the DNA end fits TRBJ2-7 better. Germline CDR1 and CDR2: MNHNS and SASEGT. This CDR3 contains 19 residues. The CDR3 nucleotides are TGTGCCAGCAGCCCCGGACTAGCGGGAGGGGAGCCCTTTTACTACGAGCAGTACTTC. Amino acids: CASSPGLAGGEPFYYEQYF.

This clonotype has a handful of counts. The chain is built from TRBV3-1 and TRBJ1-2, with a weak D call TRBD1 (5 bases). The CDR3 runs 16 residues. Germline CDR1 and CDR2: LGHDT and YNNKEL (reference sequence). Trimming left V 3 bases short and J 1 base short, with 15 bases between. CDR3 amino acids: CASSHDSGTVNYGYTF. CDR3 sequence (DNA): TGTGCCAGCAGCCACGACAGTGGAACTGTTAACTATGGCTACACCTTC.

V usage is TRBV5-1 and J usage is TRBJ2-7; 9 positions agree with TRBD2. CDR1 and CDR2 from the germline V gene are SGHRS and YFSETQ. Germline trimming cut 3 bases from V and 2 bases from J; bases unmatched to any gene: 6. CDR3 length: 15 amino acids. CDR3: CASSSSAGGAYEQYF. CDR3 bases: TGCGCCAGCAGCTCCTCGGCGGGAGGGGCCTACGAGCAGTACTTC. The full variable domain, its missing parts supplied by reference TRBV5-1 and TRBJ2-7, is KAGVTQTPRYLIKTRGQQVTLSCSPISGHRSVSWYQQTPGQGLQFLFEYFSETQRNKGNFPGRFSGRQFSNSRSEMNVSTLELGDSALYLCASSSSAGGAYEQYFGPGTRLTVT.

The CDR3 spells CAISEEDRAEQYF. The DNA for the CDR3 is TGTGCCATCAGTGAAGAGGACAGGGCCGAGCAGTACTTC. The rearrangement uses TRBV10-3 and TRBJ2-5, with TRBD1 identical over 8 bases. The closer fit of TRBJ2-7 to the DNA end suggests the J call may be wrong. This CDR3 has 13 amino acids. Germline V gene data show CDR1 as ENHRY and CDR2 as SYGVKD.